The subject of this entry is one T cell receptor (beta chain). The germline CDR1 and CDR2 sequences are MGHRA and YSYEKL. The V end was cut by 1 base, the J end by 4 bases, with 16 bases between. This CDR3 region has 17 residues. As to treatment: over 15 received Ad26.COV2.S at low or high dose, single or two shots; several received placebo; per-sample allocation not given. Repertoires come from day 63 after the first vaccine or placebo injection. The protocol was immunoSEQ multiplex PCR, while the TCRdb copy is restricted to in-frame clones and leaves out a portion. This sample has 300,000 to 400,000 clones, with almost 90% found just once. The data were obtained in a study of Ad26.COV2.S vaccination and SARS-CoV-2 variants.

The source of this sequence is a person between 18 and 59 years old who received the Ad26.COV2.S COVID-19 vaccine or a placebo. The sequencing here drew on peripheral blood, taken in a trial of Ad26.COV2.S vaccine versus placebo. The V call is TRBV4-1, the J call TRBJ2-2, with D possibly being TRBD1 or TRBD2 (5 bases each). Here the CDR3 reads CASSQAERGLTTGELFF. The CDR3 region has the DNA TGCGCCAGCAGCCAAGCTGAGAGGGGCCTAACCACCGGGGAGCTGTTTTTT.